The text below deals with one T cell receptor beta chain. Clones were read by immunoSEQ multiplex PCR, and TCRdb kept only the in-frame ones, dropping some. This sample has 150,000 to 200,000 clones; about three quarters occur once, and the top ten carry approximately 2.8%. Germline V lookup: CDR1 WNHNN, CDR2 SYGVQD (reference sequence). The CDR3 covers 13 residues. J gave up 5 bases and V 6 bases, and 6 bases lay outside the gene matches. This record belongs to a study of blood T cell repertoires in COVID-19. Study at large: From T cells, B-cell-depleted T cells, or PBMCs came the material, which was cDNA or gDNA.

The chain is built from TRBV10-1 and TRBJ2-5, with 7 bases lining up with TRBD1. The receptor's source is a man in his sixties or seventies with acute or convalescent COVID-19. The sample taken for sequencing was peripheral blood. CDR3 coding DNA: TGCGCCAGCAGACAGACAGGGTCGGAGACCCAGTACTTC. Amino acid sequence: CASRQTGSETQYF.